The next 31 T cell receptor beta chains were all read from a single sample in a study of T cell repertoires in cytomegalovirus infection (dated by TCRdb to about 2019). Sequencing was performed on an Illumina HiSeq 1500. TCRdb cleaned the public reads at Q25 with fastp, built clones with MiXCR and kept in-frame beta chains. Entries are consolidated by CDR3 protein sequence, retaining the most common genes and DNA. The sample yields around 740,000 distinct CDR3 sequences; approximately 34% were counted once. The top ten constitute roughly 2.8% of the sample. The sample taken for sequencing was PBMCs. The receptor source for this set is a human donor in good health (CMV status not recorded). Some clones in this sample may be carry-over from other donors' samples.

This clonotype was seen ten or more times. The chain has TRBV6-1 and TRBJ2-5, with 9 bases identical to TRBD2. The ends lost 5 bases at V and 6 bases at J; junction bases unmatched: 13. Germline V gene data show CDR1 as MNHNS and CDR2 as SASEGT. The CDR3 consists of 16 residues. CDR3 nucleotide sequence: TGTGCCAGCAGTCGGACCATAGCGGGGGTAGGAAAGACCCAGTACTTC. Its protein product is CASSRTIAGVGKTQYF.

This clonotype has a handful of counts. V is TRBV30 and J is TRBJ2-7; 8 bases agree with TRBD1. Germline V gene data show CDR1 as GTSNPN and CDR2 as SVGIG (reference sequence). The V gene end was trimmed by 2 bases and the J gene end by 3 bases; junction bases not matched to a gene: 9. The CDR3 consists of 15 residues. This chain's CDR3 is CAWSRGQGPYYEQYF. CDR3 DNA: TGTGCCTGGAGTCGCGGACAGGGACCCTACTACGAGCAGTACTTC.

This chain joins TRBV6-5 and TRBJ1-3, with D perhaps matching TRBD1 (6 bases). The V end lost 0 bases, the J end lost 0 bases, and 15 bases lay between the germline ends. From germline, CDR1 is MNHEY and CDR2 SVGAGI. The length of the CDR3 is 18 residues. CDR3 residues: CASSYSGRGIFSGNTIYF. CDR3 nucleotides: TGTGCCAGCAGTTACTCTGGCAGGGGCATTTTCTCTGGAAACACCATATATTTT.

CDR3 in amino acids: CASSFGLHQWDEQFF. CDR3 bases: TGTGCCAGCAGTTTTGGCCTCCACCAATGGGATGAGCAGTTCTTC. This sequence joins TRBV27 and TRBJ2-1, with D uncertain. This CDR3 spans 15 amino acids. Germline CDR1 reads MNHEY; CDR2 reads SMNVEV (reference sequence). V gave up 3 bases and J gave up 8 bases, with 17 bases separating them.

The chain recombines TRBV3-1 with TRBJ2-3; a weak D match, TRBD1 (5 bases). Germline CDR1 and CDR2: LGHDT and YNNKEL (reference sequence). The CDR3 has 16 residues. V gave up 0 bases and J gave up 2 bases, with 12 bases separating them. The CDR3 DNA reads TGTGCCAGCAGCCAAGAACCAGGGATCTTCACAGATACGCAGTATTTT. Protein: CASSQEPGIFTDTQYF.

The table lists this clonotype with a few counts. The chain joins TRBV5-4 to TRBJ2-5; D is unresolved. This CDR3 contains 13 residues. Trimming removed 1 base at V and 3 bases at J, with 7 bases between. Germline V lookup: CDR1 SGHNT, CDR2 YYREEE (reference sequence). DNA of the CDR3: TGTGCCAGCAGCTTGCAGTCAGAAGAGACCCAGTACTTC. Protein sequence: CASSLQSEETQYF.

This clonotype was counted between two and nine times. The chain has TRBV6-2 or TRBV6-3 and TRBJ1-5; 12 nucleotides agree with TRBD1. From germline, CDR1 is MNHEY and CDR2 SVGEGT. CDR3 size: 17 residues. The J segment lost 1 base and the V segment lost 5 bases, leaving 6 bases of the junction unmatched. In nucleotides, the CDR3 is TGTGCCAGCAGTCCCGGGACAGGGGGCCTGAGCAATCAGCCCCAGCATTTT. It codes for CASSPGTGGLSNQPQHF.

CDR3 in amino acids: CASSLSTISSYEQYF. In DNA form, the CDR3 reads TGTGCCAGCAGCTTAAGTACCATTTCTTCTTACGAGCAGTACTTC. V is TRBV7-6 and J is TRBJ2-7; the D is unclear. Trimming left V 2 bases short and J 4 bases short, with 15 bases between. This CDR3 comprises 15 residues. Germline lookup yields CDR1 SGHVS and CDR2 FNYEAQ.

Of note for this clonotype: Germline and junction disagree at one end, which may indicate a read error. The V gene is TRBV6-6, the J gene TRBJ2-7, with D perhaps assigned TRBD1 or TRBD2 (6 bases each). Per germline, CDR1 MNHNY and CDR2 SVGAGI (reference sequence). CDR3 length equals 14 residues. CDR3 amino acids: CARSSGGPDYEQYF. CDR3 in DNA: TGTGCCCGCAGTAGTGGGGGGCCCGACTACGAGCAGTACTTC.

The chain is built from TRBV7-2 and TRBJ2-6; possibly TRBD1 for D (6 bases). There are 15 residues in the CDR3. The V and J ends lost 5 bases and 4 bases respectively, with 12 bases between them. Germline assignment: CDR1 SGHTA and CDR2 FQGNSA. The CDR3 sequence is CASSHTGNGANVLTF. CDR3 bases: TGTGCCAGCAGCCATACAGGGAACGGGGCCAACGTCCTGACTTTC.

This clonotype was seen a handful of times. This sequence joins TRBV6-1 and TRBJ2-1; D is undetermined. This CDR3 spans 14 amino acids. Germline lookup yields CDR1 MNHNS and CDR2 SASEGT. V dropped 0 bases and J dropped 2 bases, with 5 bases sitting between them. CDR3 sequence: CASSEATAYNEQFF. Here the CDR3 DNA reads TGTGCCAGCAGTGAAGCTACAGCCTACAATGAGCAGTTCTTC.

This clonotype was found a few times. The chain carries TRBV29-1 and TRBJ2-7, with D maybe TRBD1 (6 bases). The CDR3 is 16 amino acids. The ends were cut back, 4 bases at V and 2 bases at J, with 21 bases in the middle. Germline CDR1 and CDR2: SQVTM and ANQGSEA. The chain's CDR3 is CSVVSIRQGPTYEQYF. DNA for the CDR3: TGCAGCGTTGTCAGTATTCGGCAGGGGCCTACCTACGAGCAGTACTTC.

This clonotype was counted only a few times. The chain carries TRBV12-3 or TRBV12-4 and TRBJ1-2; a weak D match, TRBD1 (6 bases). V gave up 8 bases and J gave up 8 bases, with 15 bases separating them. This CDR3 has 12 amino acids. The CDR3 sequence is CASPSAGGGYTF. As DNA, the CDR3 is TGTGCCAGCCCGAGTGCGGGGGGCGGCTACACCTTC.

In this sample, this clonotype turned up a few times. The V call is TRBV19, the J call TRBJ2-1; tentative D call: TRBD2 (6 bases). This CDR3 region has 15 residues. The ends were cut back, 3 bases at V and 2 bases at J, with 11 bases in the middle. Per the germline V gene, CDR1 is LNHDA and CDR2 is SQIVND (reference sequence). This CDR3 reads CASSISGLAYNEQFF. DNA of the CDR3: TGTGCCAGTAGTATCAGCGGGCTGGCCTACAATGAGCAGTTCTTC.

This clonotype appeared many times. The chain recombines TRBV12-3 or TRBV12-4 with TRBJ2-3; TRBD2 might be the D (6 bases). Deletions cut 0 bases from V and 0 bases from J, with 13 bases between. The CDR3 is 17 amino acids. Here the CDR3 reads CASSLAGGVTSTDTQYF. The CDR3 bases are TGTGCCAGCAGTTTAGCGGGAGGAGTAACTAGCACAGATACGCAGTATTTT.

This chain connects TRBV11-2 to TRBJ2-1, with 7 bases matching TRBD2. The germline V gene has CDR1 SGHAT and CDR2 FQNNGV. This CDR3 contains 12 residues. With 5 bases clipped from V and 12 bases from J, the junction kept 7 bases outside the gene matches. The CDR3 region has the DNA TGTGCCAGCAGCCGGCTAGCGGAAGGGCAGTTCTTC. Translating gives CASSRLAEGQFF.

Many counts were recorded for this clonotype. This chain links TRBV7-2 with TRBJ2-2, with D perhaps TRBD1 or TRBD2 (5 bases each). The CDR3 spans 14 residues. V lost 1 base and J 6 bases, leaving 9 bases between the germline ends. Per the germline V gene, CDR1 is SGHTA and CDR2 is FQGNSA. The CDR3 bases are TGTGCCAGCAGCTTAGAGTGGGGACCCGGGGAGCTGTTTTTT. It specifies CASSLEWGPGELFF.

The chain employs TRBV7-2 and TRBJ2-7, with D possibly TRBD2 on 6 matching bases. The CDR3 contains 18 residues. Trimming left V 3 bases short and J 1 base short, with 22 bases between. Germline V gene data show CDR1 as SGHTA and CDR2 as FQGNSA. CDR3 sequence (DNA): TGTGCCAGCAGCTTTAACGGTGGACGGAGGGCCCAGTCCTACGAGCAGTACTTC. This translates into CASSFNGGRRAQSYEQYF.

A few counts support this clonotype. J is TRBJ1-1 and V is TRBV5-1; D call uncertain. Trimming took off 0 bases at V and 0 bases at J, with 6 bases between the two ends. CDR3 size: 14 residues. CDR1 SGHRS and CDR2 YFSETQ come from the germline V gene. The CDR3 region is CASSLETLNTEAFF. DNA of the CDR3: TGCGCCAGCAGCTTGGAGACGTTGAACACTGAAGCTTTCTTT. The complete variable domain, with remaining parts taken from reference TRBV5-1 and TRBJ1-1, reads KAGVTQTPRYLIKTRGQQVTLSCSPISGHRSVSWYQQTPGQGLQFLFEYFSETQRNKGNFPGRFSGRQFSNSRSEMNVSTLELGDSALYLCASSLETLNTEAFFGQGTRLTVV.

This clonotype was counted only a few times. This sequence joins TRBV28 and TRBJ2-7; 7 nucleotides line up with TRBD1. Trimming removed 4 bases from V and 10 bases from J; junction bases left unmatched: 4. This CDR3 is 11 amino acids long. The germline V gene encodes CDR1 MDHEN and CDR2 SYDVKM. Here the CDR3 DNA reads TGTGCCAGCAGTTCCGACAGGGTCCAGTACTTC. It encodes CASSSDRVQYF.

The J gene is TRBJ1-1, the V gene TRBV28, with a tentative D call TRBD1 (5 bases). Germline V gene lookup returns CDR1 MDHEN and CDR2 SYDVKM. CDR3 length: 18 amino acids. V gave up 4 bases and J gave up 0 bases, with 21 bases separating them. The CDR3 region is CASSYAGGPTALNTEAFF. The CDR3 region has the DNA TGTGCCAGCAGTTACGCCGGGGGACCTACCGCCTTGAACACTGAAGCTTTCTTT.

In the case of this clonotype: A much larger clone differs from this one at a single base, so this may be a read error. The rearrangement uses TRBV11-1 and TRBJ2-3; 10 bases are shared with TRBD2. The CDR3 runs 17 residues. The germline V gene encodes CDR1 SGHAT and CDR2 FQDESV (reference sequence). V gave up 3 bases and J gave up 4 bases; unmatched junction bases: 10. This CDR3 is CASSLQPGTSVADTQYF. CDR3 DNA sequence: TGTGCCAGCAGCTTGCAGCCCGGGACTAGCGTAGCAGATACGCAGTATTTT.

The chain's CDR3 is CASSPGTGSNTDTQYF. The CDR3 nucleotides read TGTGCCAGTAGTCCCGGGACAGGTTCGAACACAGATACGCAGTATTTT. The chain uses TRBV19 and TRBJ2-3; 8 positions agree with TRBD1. The CDR3 has 16 residues. The junction had 9 bases not matched to a gene; V was cut back by 5 bases and J by 2 bases. Germline lookup yields CDR1 LNHDA and CDR2 SQIVND (reference sequence).

This chain connects TRBV10-3 to TRBJ1-1, with a possible D match to TRBD1 (6 bases). The CDR3 is 14 residues long. V lost 3 bases and J lost 1, with 9 bases in between. Germline loops: CDR1 ENHRY, CDR2 SYGVKD. The CDR3 loop is CAISDQGRNTEAFF. The CDR3 coding sequence is TGTGCCATCAGTGACCAGGGGCGGAACACTGAAGCTTTCTTT.

This clonotype came up a few times. J is TRBJ2-3 and V is TRBV11-3; TRBD1 is a possible D gene (6 bases). The CDR3 is 13 amino acids. The germline CDR1 and CDR2 sequences are SGHNT and YENEEA. V was pared by 4 bases and J by 5 bases, with 10 bases between. The CDR3 nucleotides read TGTGCCAGCAGCTCCGGGACATTAGATACGCAGTATTTT. It encodes CASSSGTLDTQYF.

About this clonotype itself: A much larger clonotype is one base distant, so this may be a read error. The rearrangement links TRBV6-1 to TRBJ1-5, with TRBD1 matching 7 bases. The V segment lost 0 bases and the J segment 2 bases; nucleotides outside the gene matches: 4. Germline CDR1 and CDR2: MNHNS and SASEGT. The CDR3 is made up of 16 amino acids. CDR3 coding DNA: TGTGCCAGCAGTGAAGCGCCGGGACAGTGCAATCAGCCCCAGCATTTT. Its translation: CASSEAPGQCNQPQHF.

V usage is TRBV28 and J usage is TRBJ2-3; D remains unclear. The germline gives CDR1 MDHEN, CDR2 SYDVKM. Trimming stripped 7 bases from V and 1 base from J, with 12 bases between. The CDR3 is 14 amino acids. DNA of the CDR3: TGTGCCAGCATTCCGACCGGCCGCACAGATACGCAGTATTTT. It translates to CASIPTGRTDTQYF. The variable domain in full, with the rest retrieved from reference TRBV28 and TRBJ2-3, is DVKVTQSSRYLVKRTGEKVFLECVQDMDHENMFWYRQDPGLGLRLIYFSYDVKMKEKGDIPEGYSVSREKKERFSLILESASTNQTSMYLCASIPTGRTDTQYFGPGTRLTVL.

This clonotype was seen many times. The chain joins TRBV28 to TRBJ2-7; TRBD2 might be the D (5 bases). The CDR3 runs to 13 residues. Germline V CDR1 and CDR2: MDHEN, SYDVKM. Trimming cost V 5 bases and J 2 bases, with 10 bases left between them. CDR3 residues: CASSQTGTYEQYF. The CDR3 DNA reads as TGTGCCAGCAGTCAAACGGGAACCTACGAGCAGTACTTC. The full variable domain, its missing parts supplied by reference TRBV28 and TRBJ2-7, is DVKVTQSSRYLVKRTGEKVFLECVQDMDHENMFWYRQDPGLGLRLIYFSYDVKMKEKGDIPEGYSVSREKKERFSLILESASTNQTSMYLCASSQTGTYEQYFGPGTRLTVT.

Of note for this clonotype: One junction end does not reproduce the germline sequence, and a read error may be involved. The chain links TRBV4-1 to TRBJ2-7; D might be TRBD1 (6 bases). This CDR3 region has 15 residues. Germline V CDR1 and CDR2: MGHRA, YSYEKL. The CDR3 protein is CASCQVPGVSYEQYF. The CDR3 DNA reads TGCGCCAGCTGCCAAGTCCCAGGGGTGTCCTACGAGCAGTACTTC.

The V call is TRBV28, the J call TRBJ1-1; the D is unclear. CDR3 length: 14 amino acids. CDR1 and CDR2 (germline): MDHEN, SYDVKM. V lost 5 bases and J lost 4, with 14 bases in between. CDR3 in amino acids: CASSPAVWGTEAFF. CDR3 sequence (DNA): TGTGCCAGCAGTCCAGCCGTATGGGGCACTGAAGCTTTCTTT.

The CDR3 loop is CASSLAGQAEAFF. The CDR3 bases are TGTGCCAGCAGTTTAGCCGGGCAGGCCGAAGCTTTCTTT. The chain combines TRBV12-3 or TRBV12-4 with TRBJ1-1; no definite D call. V lost 0 bases and J lost 8, with 10 bases in between. CDR3 length equals 13 residues.